A selection of T cell receptor beta chains follows, all from one sample in a study of T cells in Graves' hyperthyroidism and ophthalmopathy. TCRdb used MiXCR to reprocess the multiplex PCR reads, holding one entry per CDR3 protein. Of about 58,000 distinct CDR3 sequences in the sample, roughly 52% were seen once. The source material was blood. The receptors stem from a woman younger than 45 with Graves' ophthalmopathy. CDR3s include the opening cysteine and the closing phenylalanine or tryptophan. The D gene is left open where the match is weak. Rows give clone size only sometimes, using once, few, many, or a class for an expanded clone.

TRBV6-6,TRBJ2-6,-,-,TGTGCCAGCAGCCCCGGGGACAACGTCCTGACTTTC,CASSPGDNVLTF
TRBV6-1,TRBJ1-1,-,-,TGTGCCAGCGGTGAGGCCAGGGCCCTGGAAGCTTTCTTT,CASGEARALEAFF
TRBV2,TRBJ2-7,-,TRBD1,TGTGCCAGCAGTGGGACAGGGGGCTGGCCACCCTACGAGCAGTACTTC,CASSGTGGWPPYEQYF
TRBV10-1,TRBJ2-2,many,-,TGCGCCAGCAGTACCCGGGACGGGCGGGACACCGGGGAGCTGTTTTTT,CASSTRDGRDTGELFF
TRBV5-4,TRBJ2-7,many,TRBD2,TGTGCCAGCAGCCCACCTAGCGGGAGTATGTACGAGCAGTACTTC,CASSPPSGSMYEQYF
TRBV7-8,TRBJ2-1,many,TRBD2,TGTGCCAGCAGGGGTACTAGCGGGCTCTACAATGAGCAGTTCTTC,CASRGTSGLYNEQFF
TRBV11-2,TRBJ2-3,-,TRBD2,TGTGCCAGTCTCCTTGGGACTAGCGGGAGGACGCAGTATTTT,CASLLGTSGRTQYF
TRBV5-1,TRBJ2-5,many,TRBD2,TGCGCCAGCAGCTTGGGACTAGCGGGACCGGAAGAGACCCAGTACTTC,CASSLGLAGPEETQYF
TRBV18,TRBJ2-3,-,TRBD2,TGTGCCAGCTCACCGGCAAGCGGGATGGGGGGAGATGCGCAGTATTTT,CASSPASGMGGDAQYF
TRBV5-1,TRBJ1-6,many,-,TGCGCCAGCAGCCTCCGGGGGATCGCCTATATGGATTCACCCCTCCACTTT,CASSLRGIAYMDSPLHF
TRBV7-3,TRBJ1-6,medium-sized,TRBD1,TGTGCCAGCAGCACCGGGACAGACAAATCACCCCTCCACTTT,CASSTGTDKSPLHF
TRBV2,TRBJ2-1,many,-,TGTGCCAGCAGGTACTACGAGGATGGTGAGCAGTTCTTC,CASRYYEDGEQFF
TRBV4-2,TRBJ2-3,many,TRBD2,TGTGCCAGCAGCCAAGTAGCGGGAGGGCCCTCAGGAGATACGCAGTATTTT,CASSQVAGGPSGDTQYF
TRBV6-6,TRBJ2-1,-,TRBD1,TGTGCCAGCAGTTACCCAGCGGGACAGGGGGTCAATGAGCAGTTCTTC,CASSYPAGQGVNEQFF
TRBV5-5,TRBJ1-6,-,-,TGTGCCAGCAGCTCCCCCGATTCACCCCTCCACTTT,CASSSPDSPLHF
TRBV5-4,TRBJ1-1,-,-,TGCGCCAGCGGCTTGGCTCAGTCGAACACTGAAGCTTTCTTT,CASGLAQSNTEAFF
TRBV6-5,TRBJ2-5,many,-,TGTGCCAGCAGTCAGTTGGGGGTAGAGACCCAGTACTTC,CASSQLGVETQYF
TRBV28,TRBJ2-5,many,TRBD2,TGTGCCAGCAGTTTGGGACTAGCGGGCCAAGAGACCCAGTACTTC,CASSLGLAGQETQYF
TRBV2,TRBJ1-2,-,TRBD1,TGTGCCAGCAGAGGGGACAGGGGGGGCTACACCTTC,CASRGDRGGYTF
TRBV20-1,TRBJ2-1,many,TRBD2,TGCAGTGCTAGAACTAGCGGGAGCGGCTACAATGAGCAGTTCTTC,CSARTSGSGYNEQFF
TRBV5-6,TRBJ2-1,many,-,TGTGCCAGCAGCTTGGGAGACAATGAGCAGTTCTTC,CASSLGDNEQFF
TRBV10-3,TRBJ2-7,-,TRBD1,TGTGCCAACTTAGGACAGGGGAATACCTACGAGCAGTACTTC,CANLGQGNTYEQYF
TRBV9,TRBJ1-2,-,TRBD1,TGTGCCAGCTCACCCTCGACAGGGCTTTTGGATGGCTACACCTTC,CASSPSTGLLDGYTF
TRBV19,TRBJ2-5,-,-,TGTGCCACCAGTATAGGAGGGGTAGAGACCCAGTACTTC,CATSIGGVETQYF
TRBV28,TRBJ1-2,many,TRBD1,TGTGCCAGCACCTGGACGGGACAGGGGAATAACTATGGCTACACCTTC,CASTWTGQGNNYGYTF
TRBV27,TRBJ1-5,few,TRBD1,TGTGCCAGCAGTTTATTGGGGACAGGGAAAAATCAGCCCCAGCATTTT,CASSLLGTGKNQPQHF
TRBV5-1,TRBJ2-7,many,TRBD1,TGCGCCAGCAGCTTGTCGACAGGGGGTCCCTACGAGCAGTACTTC,CASSLSTGGPYEQYF
TRBV7-3,TRBJ2-4,-,-,TGTGCCAGCAGCGAGGGGACACCGAGCTCTGGAAACATTCAGTACTTC,CASSEGTPSSGNIQYF
TRBV19,TRBJ2-3,many,TRBD2,TGTGCCAGTAGGGGGCTAGCGGGACTTGGAAATACGCAGTATTTT,CASRGLAGLGNTQYF